The present entry profiles one TCR beta chain with its context. Its antigen is unknown. This entry comes from a study of T cell repertoires and HLA-DP antigens. Study overall: Versus self, one alloantigen differed at one groove amino acid, the other at about 9.

Deep-resolution sequencing targeted approximately 200,000 T cell genomes in pre-culture CD4+ samples. Sequencing was performed with immunoSEQ multiplex PCR; in TCRdb, only in-frame clones are kept and a portion is missing. The sample has approximately 100,000 clones, more than 75% seen once. The CDR3 has 15 residues. CDR1 and CDR2 from the germline V gene are SGHTA and FQGNSA. After removal of 4 bases from V and 4 bases from J, the junction contained 3 bases not matched to a gene. The sample consisted of CD4+ T cells from PBMCs. The receptor was isolated from a man aged 45-60 years in good health and CMV-seronegative. The J gene is TRBJ2-3, the V gene TRBV7-2; 12 nucleotides line up with TRBD2. The DNA for the CDR3 is TGTGCCAGCAGCTCTCGACTAGCGGGGGCAGATACGCAGTATTTT. Translating gives CASSSRLAGADTQYF.